This T cell receptor beta chain derives from a study of T cell repertoires in cytomegalovirus infection. TCRdb re-derived calls from the reads in MiXCR, one entry per CDR3 protein. The data hold about 310,000 distinct CDR3 sequences, with approximately 25% observed a single time. Germline V CDR1 and CDR2: SEHNR, FQNEAQ (reference sequence). V lost 5 bases, J lost 1 base, and 11 bases stayed unmatched. The CDR3 runs 17 residues. For this clonotype: Antigen: not known.

This sequence was found in a human donor in good health (CMV status not recorded). Some clones in this sample may be carry-over from other donors' samples. The sample consisted of cultured PBMCs, taken from culture after CMV antigen stimulation. The chain employs TRBV7-9 and TRBJ1-1; TRBD1 matches 9 bases. For the CDR3, the DNA is TGTGCCAGCAGCCAGGGACAGGGATGGTTGGGGAACACTGAAGCTTTCTTT. Translation: CASSQGQGWLGNTEAFF.